Below are 11 T cell receptor beta chains sequenced from a single sample in a study of blood T cell repertoires in COVID-19. Using immunoSEQ multiplex PCR, the repertoire was profiled, and TCRdb retains in-frame clones only, with some absent. Among 100,000 to 150,000 clones listed, 70% to 80% were seen once. Source material: peripheral blood. These receptors were collected from a man in his 70s with acute or convalescent COVID-19.

This chain links TRBV19 with TRBJ1-5, with TRBD1 as a possible D gene (5 bases). This CDR3 contains 15 residues. Germline-derived CDR1 and CDR2 are LNHDA and SQIVND (reference sequence). Trimming pared 3 bases from V and 1 base from J, leaving 10 bases between. The CDR3, as DNA: TGTGCCAGTAGTATGACAGCCATGAGCAATCAGCCCCAGCATTTT. As protein: CASSMTAMSNQPQHF.

This clone was counted a single time. The J gene is TRBJ1-6, the V gene TRBV13, with 9 positions matching TRBD1. The germline gives CDR1 PRHDT, CDR2 FYEKMQ (reference sequence). Trimming took 4 bases from V and 5 from J; bases not matched to a gene: 15. The CDR3 consists of 19 residues. For the CDR3, the DNA is TGTGCCAGCAGCTCACTTCAGGGGACAGGGAGAAGTGATAATTCACCCCTCCACTTT. Translating gives CASSSLQGTGRSDNSPLHF. Drawing the rest from reference TRBV13 and TRBJ1-6, the complete variable domain is AAGVIQSPRHLIKEKRETATLKCYPIPRHDTVYWYQQGPGQDPQFLISFYEKMQSDKGSIPDRFSAQQFSDYHSELNMSSLELGDSALYFCASSSLQGTGRSDNSPLHFGNGTRLTVT.

The rearrangement uses TRBV19 and TRBJ2-3; 8 bases map to TRBD2. Germline-derived CDR1 and CDR2 are LNHDA and SQIVND (reference sequence). The V segment lost 11 bases and the J segment 3 bases; nucleotides outside the gene matches: 13. This CDR3 is built from 15 residues. The CDR3 DNA reads TGTGCCGTCGGGGGGGGTATTAGTGGAACAGATACGCAGTATTTT. This codes for CAVGGGISGTDTQYF.

The chain combines TRBV12-3 or TRBV12-4 with TRBJ1-2; D call uncertain. The CDR3 spans 11 residues. Trimming cost V 5 bases and J 2 bases, with 3 bases left between them. The CDR3 DNA sequence: TGTGCCAGCAGTCTCAACTATGGCTACACCTTC. Translated, it gives CASSLNYGYTF.

This chain joins TRBV5-1 and TRBJ2-5; D gene unclear. Per germline, CDR1 SGHRS and CDR2 YFSETQ. CDR3 length: 15 residues. Trimming cost V 4 bases and J 1 base, with 14 bases left between them. The CDR3 loop is CASSLPQTGQETQYF. Written as DNA, the CDR3 is TGCGCCAGCAGCCTACCCCAGACGGGCCAAGAGACCCAGTACTTC.

The rearrangement joins TRBV6-2 or TRBV6-3 to TRBJ1-5; no firm D call. CDR1 is MNHEY, CDR2 SVGEGT, per germline. There are 14 residues in the CDR3. V was cut by 2 bases and J by 0 bases, with 5 bases left in between. The CDR3 protein is CASSYAYSNQPQHF. CDR3 nucleotides: TGTGCCAGCAGTTACGCGTATAGCAATCAGCCCCAGCATTTT.

The V call is TRBV28, the J call TRBJ1-4; D possibly corresponds to TRBD1 (5 bases). Germline-derived CDR1 and CDR2 are MDHEN and SYDVKM. V lost 5 bases, J lost 0 bases, and 10 bases lay in between. This CDR3 region has 15 residues. The CDR3 loop reads CASSQGWATNEKLFF. The CDR3 DNA reads as TGTGCCAGCAGTCAGGGATGGGCAACTAATGAAAAACTGTTTTTT.

The chain combines TRBV5-6 with TRBJ1-2; D gene unclear. The CDR3 is 14 amino acids. V was pared by 2 bases and J by 0 bases, with 8 bases between. Germline assignment: CDR1 SGHDT and CDR2 YYEEEE. CDR3 bases: TGTGCCAGCAGCTTCGGCAGGTCTAACTATGGCTACACCTTC. Translated, it gives CASSFGRSNYGYTF.

CDR3 nucleotides: TGTGCCAGCAGTTACGCTACTAGCGACCCTTATGAGCAGTACTTC. As protein: CASSYATSDPYEQYF. The J gene is TRBJ2-7, the V gene TRBV6-5; 7 bases map to TRBD2. Germline trimming cut 2 bases from V and 7 bases from J; bases unmatched to any gene: 11. Germline CDR1 and CDR2: MNHEY and SVGAGI. The CDR3 is 15 residues long.

The chain combines TRBV18 with TRBJ1-4; 7 bases fit TRBD1. The ends lost 1 base at V and 4 bases at J; junction bases unmatched: 6. Germline V gene sequence: CDR1 KGHSH, CDR2 LQKENI. There are 16 residues in the CDR3. As DNA, the CDR3 is TGTGCCAGCTCACCACTACCGGGACAGTATAATGAAAAACTGTTTTTT. As protein: CASSPLPGQYNEKLFF.

This chain joins TRBV19 and TRBJ1-5, with D possibly TRBD1 on 5 matching bases. Germline loops: CDR1 LNHDA, CDR2 SQIVND (reference sequence). The V end lost 3 bases, the J end lost 3 bases, and 9 bases lay between the germline ends. The CDR3 covers 14 residues. CDR3 protein: CASSIQGSNQPQHF. For the CDR3, the DNA is TGTGCCAGTAGTATCCAGGGATCCAATCAGCCCCAGCATTTT. The full variable domain, in which reference TRBV19 and TRBJ1-5 provide the parts outside the CDR3, is DGGITQSPKYLFRKEGQNVTLSCEQNLNHDAMYWYRQDPGQGLRLIYYSQIVNDFQKGDIAEGYSVSREKKESFPLTVTSAQKNPTAFYLCASSIQGSNQPQHFGDGTRLSIL.